This T cell receptor beta chain is drawn from a study of blood T cell repertoires in COVID-19. Study information: Samples representing acute and convalescent COVID-19 were sourced from the United States, Italy and Spain. PBMCs, B-cell-depleted T cells, or T cells provided the cDNA or gDNA that made up the material.

Methods used by the authors: Reference gene primer amplification gave estimated nucleated cell counts. Sequenced by immunoSEQ multiplex PCR; TCRdb stores in-frame clones only, minus some. V and J calls and clone size are given by that table; D and trimming were obtained from the DNA. The sample gives around 98,000 clones, approximately 90% of which show up once; about 4.2% is in the top ten. Looked up from germline, CDR1 is SGHRS and CDR2 is YFSETQ. This CDR3 is 16 amino acids long. V lost 1 base and J lost 2, with 14 bases in between. The clonotype originates from a man between 65 and 85 years old with acute or convalescent COVID-19. The chain recombines TRBV5-1 with TRBJ2-3; a possible D gene is TRBD2 (6 bases). Sequencing input: peripheral blood. The CDR3 DNA reads as TGCGCCAGCAGCTTGTCCCGGGGGAGGAACACAGATACGCAGTATTTT. Its protein product is CASSLSRGRNTDTQYF.